Listed here are 17 T cell receptor beta chains from one sample, sequenced in a study of CD4 and CD8 cells across lung adenocarcinoma regions. Each CDR3 protein gets one entry after TCRdb re-called the PCR reads with MiXCR. The table has almost 7,000 distinct CDR3 sequences, about 54% seen once. The specimen sequenced was CD8+ T cells from the center of a lung tumor. The receptors originated from a male donor with lung adenocarcinoma. The CD4 and CD8 labels of this study may be unreliable.

Of note for this clonotype: A read error may produce the germline difference seen at one junction end. V gene TRBV27 combines with J gene TRBJ2-5; a weak D match, TRBD2 (7 bases). The CDR3 is 15 residues long. Per germline, CDR1 MNHEY and CDR2 SMNVEV (reference sequence). Here the CDR3 DNA reads TGTGGCGGGGGCCCCAGGGGCCGGGACCCAGATACCCAGTACTTT. Protein: CGGGPRGRDPDTQYF.

The genes are TRBV7-2 and TRBJ2-7; D gene uncertain. Trimming stripped 1 base from V and 1 base from J, with 8 bases between. Germline V lookup: CDR1 SGHTA, CDR2 FQGNSA. The CDR3 totals 14 residues. The CDR3 region has the DNA TGTGCCAGCAGCTTAGTGCAGCGATCCTACGAGCAGTACTTC. It specifies CASSLVQRSYEQYF. The entire variable domain, with the rest obtained from reference TRBV7-2 and TRBJ2-7, is as follows: GAGVSQSPSNKVTEKGKDVELRCDPISGHTALYWYRQSLGQGLEFLIYFQGNSAPDKSGLPSDRFSAERTGGSVSTLTIQRTQQEDSAVYLCASSLVQRSYEQYFGPGTRLTVT.

V gene TRBV28 combines with J gene TRBJ1-4, with D tentatively TRBD1 (6 bases). The germline V gene encodes CDR1 MDHEN and CDR2 SYDVKM. This CDR3 has 16 amino acids. V dropped 1 base and J dropped 8 bases, with 17 bases sitting between them. CDR3 in DNA: TGTGCCAGCAGTTTATCAGGGGTGGGGGCGCGAGAAAAACTGTTTTTT. This sequence encodes CASSLSGVGAREKLFF.

The chain has TRBV27 and TRBJ2-3; 10 nucleotides align to TRBD2. TRBJ2-7 matches the DNA end more closely, so the J call is doubtful. Germline-derived CDR1 and CDR2 are MNHEY and SMNVEV (reference sequence). This CDR3 is 17 amino acids long. For the CDR3, the DNA is TGTGCCAGCAGTTTCGGGACTAGCGAACCTGCCAAAGACACGCAGTACTTC. Translated: CASSFGTSEPAKDTQYF.

The V gene is TRBV6-4, the J gene TRBJ2-4, with a tentative D call TRBD1 (6 bases). Germline V gene sequence: CDR1 MRHNA, CDR2 SNTAGT. V gave up 9 bases and J gave up 13 bases, with 22 bases separating them. The CDR3 is 13 residues long. The CDR3, as DNA: TGTGCCAGGGGGGAGAGGGACAAAAATACGCAGTACTTC. Translated: CARGERDKNTQYF.

This clonotype was seen only a few times. The junction departs from the called germline gene at one end, perhaps through a read error. The CDR3 sequence is CASGGRGAGGTETQYF. CDR3 bases: TGTGCCAGCGGTGGCCGTGGGGCGGGTGGCACAGAGACGCAGTATTTT. The chain employs TRBV27 and TRBJ2-3; D may be TRBD1 or TRBD2 (5 bases each). This CDR3 contains 16 residues. Germline V gives CDR1 MNHEY, CDR2 SMNVEV (reference sequence).

This chain connects TRBV10-2 to TRBJ2-1; D gene uncertain. The ends were cut back, 3 bases at V and 10 bases at J, with 13 bases in the middle. The CDR3 is 13 residues long. The V gene's germline CDR1 is WSHSY and CDR2 SAAADI. For the CDR3, the DNA is TGCGCCAGCAGTGAAACACCTCCCCCCGAGCAGTTCTTC. Translated, it gives CASSETPPPEQFF.

This clonotype occurred many times. The chain employs TRBV10-1 and TRBJ1-1, with D possibly matching TRBD1 (6 bases). The CDR3 is 13 amino acids. Trimming stripped 6 bases from V and 4 bases from J, with 12 bases between. Germline V gene data show CDR1 as WNHNN and CDR2 as SYGVQD (reference sequence). The chain's CDR3 is CASRDSKATEAFF. CDR3 DNA: TGCGCCAGCAGGGACAGTAAGGCCACTGAAGCTTTCTTT.

A few counts support this clonotype. The chain links TRBV6-1 to TRBJ2-1; a weak D match, TRBD2 (6 bases). Looked up from germline, CDR1 is MNHNS and CDR2 is SASEGT. The CDR3 runs to 16 residues. V was shortened by 5 bases and J by 0 bases, with 14 bases between the two germline ends. In DNA, the CDR3 is TGTGCCAGCAGTACCCACCTAGCGAGCTCCTACAATGAGCAGTTCTTC. Translation: CASSTHLASSYNEQFF.

Details on this clonotype: One junction end does not reproduce the germline sequence, and a read error may be involved. This chain uses TRBV6-1 with TRBJ2-4, with D tentatively TRBD2 (7 bases). The CDR3 extends over 16 amino acids. Looked up from germline, CDR1 is MNHNS and CDR2 is SASEGT. The CDR3 DNA reads as TGTGCCAGCAGTGACGCGGGGGAGGGGGGCAAAGATACGCAGTACTTT. Its translation: CASSDAGEGGKDTQYF.

The chain carries TRBV6-1 and TRBJ2-5; D uncertain. V lost 3 bases, J lost 13 bases, and 12 bases lay in between. This CDR3 comprises 11 residues. Germline V CDR1 and CDR2: MNHNS, SASEGT. As DNA, the CDR3 is TGTGCCAGCAGTGATCCGGGCCCCGCGTACTTC. Translating gives CASSDPGPAYF.

This clonotype is termed medium-sized. The genes are TRBV10-1 and TRBJ2-1, with TRBD2 matching 7 bases. After removal of 4 bases from V and 8 bases from J, the junction contained 14 bases not matched to a gene. The CDR3 covers 16 residues. Germline CDR1 reads WNHNN; CDR2 reads SYGVQD (reference sequence). In nucleotides, the CDR3 is TGCGCCAGCAGTGGGGCGGCGGCTAGCGGAGGGCATGAGCAGTTCTTC. Protein product: CASSGAAASGGHEQFF.

The V gene is TRBV7-3, the J gene TRBJ2-1, with 8 bases lining up with TRBD2. V lost 3 bases to trimming and J lost 7 bases; unmatched junction nucleotides: 8. The CDR3 length is 15 residues. CDR1 is SGHTA, CDR2 FQGTGA, per germline. Written as DNA, the CDR3 is TGTGCCAGCAGCTTTAGCGGGACCCTGGGTAATGAGCAGTTCTTC. It translates to CASSFSGTLGNEQFF.

This chain joins TRBV4-1 and TRBJ2-2, with 12 positions matching TRBD1. The CDR3 length is 18 residues. Germline V CDR1 and CDR2: MGHRA, YSYEKL. With 0 bases clipped from V and 7 bases from J, the junction kept 9 bases outside the gene matches. CDR3 sequence: CASSQDMGQGAYGGELFF. The DNA for the CDR3 is TGCGCCAGCAGCCAAGATATGGGACAGGGGGCGTATGGCGGGGAGCTGTTTTTT.

The V and J genes are TRBV6-1 and TRBJ1-1; the D is unclear. V lost 6 bases and J 7 bases, leaving 12 bases between the germline ends. Germline CDR1 MNHNS, CDR2 SASEGT. The CDR3 is 12 residues long. The CDR3 spells CASSNRINEAFF. The DNA of the CDR3 is TGTGCCAGCAGCAATAGGATAAATGAAGCTTTCTTT.

The DNA of the CDR3 is TGTGCCAACGGGGGGGGGGAGGGCCCCGATGAGCAGTTCTTC. Residues: CANGGGEGPDEQFF. J is TRBJ2-1 and V is TRBV6-1; 8 positions agree with TRBD2. CDR1 and CDR2 (germline): MNHNS, SASEGT. V dropped 10 bases and J dropped 8; count of bases not matched to a gene: 13. The CDR3 has 14 amino acids.

Ten or more counts support this clonotype. The V gene is TRBV6-1, the J gene TRBJ2-1, with 11 bases that match TRBD2. The germline V gene encodes CDR1 MNHNS and CDR2 SASEGT. CDR3 length: 16 residues. The ends lost 2 bases at V and 6 bases at J; junction bases unmatched: 6. Here the CDR3 DNA reads TGTGCCAGCAGTGAATTTAGCGGGAGGGCCGGCAATGAGCAGTTCTTC. Amino acids: CASSEFSGRAGNEQFF.